Described below is a single T cell receptor beta chain sequence and its context. Its antigen is still unknown. A much more abundant neighbour one base away suggests this may be a read error. The sample originates from a study of read filtering for tumor transcriptome and immune sequencing. The overall study: RNA-seq yielded only roughly 80 to 1,400 TCR reads, IR-seq about 4 to 11 million. Study observations and caveats: Correlation between methods rose after single-read clonotypes were removed.

This library used around 0.4 ug RNA and molecular barcoded adaptors spanning alpha/delta and beta/gamma chains. TCRdb itself ran the reads through MiXCR, one entry per CDR3 protein. The repertoire has approximately 65,000 distinct CDR3 sequences, approximately 15% of them found once; the top ten carry roughly 45%. Sampling of bone marrow took place during active disease in every patient. The CDR3 consists of 15 residues. Germline-derived CDR1 and CDR2 are DFQATT and SNEGSKA (reference sequence). This receptor was identified in a donor at least 40 years old with multiple myeloma. The chain couples TRBV20-1 to TRBJ2-1; 7 nucleotides agree with TRBD2. Sequenced material: a population of CD138-negative cells sorted from bone marrow. CDR3 in amino acids: CSAGGRGSSYNEQSF. The DNA for the CDR3 is TGCAGTGCGGGAGGGCGCGGGAGCTCCTACAATGAGCAGTCCTTC.